This T cell receptor (beta chain) emerged from a study of T cells in narcolepsy. Concerning this clone: Its matching antigen is unknown.

This CDR3 has 17 amino acids. Germline loops: CDR1 SGHRS, CDR2 YFSETQ. V was pared by 0 bases and J by 4 bases, with 10 bases of the junction left unmatched. The repertoire was sequenced with immunoSEQ multiplex PCR; TCRdb's copy has only in-frame clones and lacks some. The sample holds 9,500 to 12,000 clones; roughly 94% are singletons and the top ten take 0.9% to 1.3%. Study-level findings and limits: Autoreactive HCRT-specific and TRIB2-specific clonotypes were marked in same-patient CSF-versus-blood CD4+ comparisons. Healthy controls reportedly lacked the autoreactive clonotypes serially found in patients' blood.

The chain employs TRBV5-1 and TRBJ1-1, with 9 bases aligning to TRBD1. Input material: CD45RA- memory CD4+ T cells from PBMCs. The origin of this receptor is a human donor with narcolepsy. CDR3 sequence reads: CASSLELGTGLVTEAFF. The CDR3 DNA sequence: TGCGCCAGCAGCTTGGAATTAGGGACAGGGCTTGTCACTGAAGCTTTCTTT.